This T cell receptor (beta chain) was sequenced in a study of T cell responses to AZD1222 COVID-19 vaccine. Measured with immunoSEQ multiplex PCR; TCRdb has only the in-frame clones, and not every one. The table shows approximately 180,000 clones, with around 90% occurring only once. Overall study results and limits: Donors skewed white British and female; clonal diversity was possibly underestimated. Only six people who got AZD1222 tested seropositive at baseline.

Trimming at V came to 6 bases and at J to 4 bases, leaving 9 bases not matched to a gene. Per the germline V gene, CDR1 is LNHDA and CDR2 is SQIVND (reference sequence). CDR3 length: 16 amino acids. This clone was seen once. Its specificity is unknown. Sample: peripheral blood, taken on day 0 of AZD1222 vaccination. The J gene is TRBJ2-5, the V gene TRBV19, with 12 nucleotides matching TRBD1. This TCR came from an adult in good health. CDR3 DNA: TGTGCCAGTAGCTTACTGGGACAGGGGGCAGGAGAGACCCAGTACTTC. It encodes CASSLLGQGAGETQYF.